Following are 22 T cell receptor beta chains from one sample sequenced in a study of CD8 T cells in ankylosing spondylitis. The antigens for these receptors are not known. Study-level findings and limits: Seemingly distinctive of ankylosing spondylitis blood was a TCR beta motif formed by eight highly homologous variants.

TCRdb passed the 5' RACE reads through MiXCR, listing each CDR3 protein once. In the table there are around 890,000 distinct CDR3 sequences, approximately 10% of which are singletons. Sample: blood, either unsorted or a sorted T cell fraction (not recorded which). The source is a male donor with ankylosing spondylitis.

This clonotype came up a few times. The chain joins TRBV5-1 to TRBJ2-2, with 8 nucleotides matching TRBD1. Losses at the gene ends were 2 bases for V and 0 bases for J; bases not matched to a gene: 6. The CDR3 is made up of 17 amino acids. From germline, CDR1 is SGHRS and CDR2 YFSETQ. Written as DNA, the CDR3 is TGCGCCAGCAGCTTATCGGGCAGGGGGCCGAACACCGGGGAGCTGTTTTTT. It translates to CASSLSGRGPNTGELFF.

The chain employs TRBV6-6 and TRBJ1-1, with unresolved D. The CDR3 consists of 12 residues. The germline gives CDR1 MNHNY, CDR2 SVGAGI (reference sequence). The ends were cut back, 5 bases at V and 8 bases at J, with 12 bases in the middle. As DNA, the CDR3 is TGTGCCAGCAGTAATCGGCAACGGGAAGCTTTCTTT. Its translation: CASSNRQREAFF.

This clonotype turned up a few times. The chain couples TRBV20-1 to TRBJ1-1, with unresolved D. Germline V gives CDR1 DFQATT, CDR2 SNEGSKA (reference sequence). The CDR3 contains 12 residues. The ends were cut back, 5 bases at V and 0 bases at J, with 7 bases in the middle. The CDR3: CSAPTVNTEAFF. The CDR3 nucleotides are TGCAGTGCTCCCACAGTGAACACTGAAGCTTTCTTT.

The rearrangement joins TRBV5-1 to TRBJ2-5; 7 nucleotides match TRBD2. Looked up from germline, CDR1 is SGHRS and CDR2 is YFSETQ. The ends lost 3 bases at V and 5 bases at J; junction bases unmatched: 10. There are 15 residues in the CDR3. The CDR3 region is CASSSGGLPAETQYF. DNA for the CDR3: TGCGCCAGCAGCTCGGGGGGACTGCCGGCGGAGACCCAGTACTTC.

This clonotype has only a few counts. V is TRBV4-2 and J is TRBJ2-5; 8 bases fit TRBD2. This CDR3 contains 15 residues. The junction had 7 bases not matched to a gene; V was cut back by 4 bases and J by 3 bases. Per the germline V gene, CDR1 is LGHNA and CDR2 is YNFKEQ. The chain's CDR3 is CASSRSGAGEETQYF. The DNA for the CDR3 is TGTGCCAGCAGCCGTAGCGGGGCGGGAGAAGAGACCCAGTACTTC.

This clonotype was detected only a few times. This chain connects TRBV12-3 or TRBV12-4 to TRBJ1-1; the match to TRBD1 covers 9 bases. V was pared by 5 bases and J by 4 bases, with 5 bases of the junction left unmatched. CDR3 length: 14 amino acids. CDR3 amino acids: CASSRTGATTEAFF. The CDR3 bases are TGTGCCAGCAGTCGGACAGGGGCCACCACTGAAGCTTTCTTT.

This chain uses TRBV6-5 with TRBJ2-7; D uncertain. Trimming removed 2 bases at V and 1 base at J, with 6 bases between. This CDR3 is 13 amino acids long. The germline V gene encodes CDR1 MNHEY and CDR2 SVGAGI. The CDR3 sequence is CASSYSQSYEQYF. In DNA, the CDR3 is TGTGCCAGCAGTTACAGTCAATCCTACGAGCAGTACTTC.

This chain joins TRBV6-1 and TRBJ2-5; TRBD2 matches 9 bases. CDR1 and CDR2 from the germline V gene are MNHNS and SASEGT. The CDR3 loop spans 14 amino acids. V trimming: 6 bases; J trimming: 4 bases; junction bases outside the gene matches: 6. Here the CDR3 reads CASSQREVVETQYF. The CDR3 bases are TGTGCCAGCAGCCAGCGGGAGGTCGTAGAGACCCAGTACTTC.

The chain is built from TRBV9 and TRBJ1-1; maybe TRBD1 (6 bases). The CDR3 loop spans 15 amino acids. From germline, CDR1 is SGDLS and CDR2 YYNGEE. V was shortened by 3 bases and J by 4 bases, with 16 bases between the two germline ends. CDR3 sequence reads: CASSANQGSITEAFF. CDR3 DNA: TGTGCCAGCAGCGCTAATCAGGGGAGTATCACTGAAGCTTTCTTT.

V usage is TRBV28 and J usage is TRBJ2-7; 10 bases fit TRBD1. The CDR3 sequence is 14 residues long. CDR1 MDHEN and CDR2 SYDVKM come from the germline V gene. V shed 2 bases and J 6 bases; nucleotides not matched to a gene: 4. The CDR3 DNA sequence: TGTGCCAGCAGTTTAACGGGGACAGGGGTCGAGCAGTACTTC. Its protein product is CASSLTGTGVEQYF.

This clonotype has a handful of counts. The chain joins TRBV20-1 to TRBJ2-3; the match to TRBD2 covers 8 bases. The CDR3 extends over 15 amino acids. Germline V gene data show CDR1 as DFQATT and CDR2 as SNEGSKA (reference sequence). Trimming removed 4 bases from V and 0 bases from J; junction bases left unmatched: 6. The CDR3 region is CSAILADTSTDTQYF. The CDR3 DNA follows: TGCAGTGCTATACTAGCGGATACTAGCACAGATACGCAGTATTTT.

This clonotype has more than one count but fewer than ten. CDR3 coding DNA: TGTGCCAGCAGTTACGGGGCCACACAAGAGACCCAGTACTTC. This codes for CASSYGATQETQYF. The chain recombines TRBV6-5 with TRBJ2-5; tentative D call: TRBD1 (5 bases). Trimming shortened V by 2 bases and J by 2 bases, and 9 bases separated the two germline ends. Germline lookup yields CDR1 MNHEY and CDR2 SVGAGI. CDR3 length equals 14 residues.

J is TRBJ2-1 and V is TRBV20-1; 11 bases map to TRBD2. With 3 bases clipped from V and 0 bases from J, the junction kept 10 bases outside the gene matches. The CDR3 extends over 18 amino acids. Germline V gene sequence: CDR1 DFQATT, CDR2 SNEGSKA (reference sequence). This CDR3 reads CSARLLAGAQGSYNEQFF. CDR3 nucleotide sequence: TGCAGTGCTAGGTTACTAGCGGGAGCCCAAGGCTCCTACAATGAGCAGTTCTTC.

The chain uses TRBV5-1 and TRBJ1-1; 7 bases line up with TRBD1. This CDR3 has 14 amino acids. The ends lost 2 bases at V and 4 bases at J; junction bases unmatched: 5. Germline loops: CDR1 SGHRS, CDR2 YFSETQ. Here the CDR3 DNA reads TGCGCCAGCAGCTTCTCGACAGGGACCACTGAAGCTTTCTTT. Its translation is CASSFSTGTTEAFF.

The V and J genes are TRBV5-1 and TRBJ2-1, with D hard to call. V was clipped by 10 bases and J by 8 bases, with 7 bases between them. The CDR3 totals 9 residues. Germline V gene sequence: CDR1 SGHRS, CDR2 YFSETQ. The CDR3 here is CAPPDEQFF. The DNA for the CDR3 is TGCGCCCCCCCCGATGAGCAGTTCTTC. The full variable domain, with the rest looked up from reference TRBV5-1 and TRBJ2-1, is KAGVTQTPRYLIKTRGQQVTLSCSPISGHRSVSWYQQTPGQGLQFLFEYFSETQRNKGNFPGRFSGRQFSNSRSEMNVSTLELGDSALYLCAPPDEQFFGPGTRLTVL.

This clonotype was recorded at least ten times. The CDR3 here is CAISESGNTIYF. DNA of the CDR3: TGTGCCATCAGTGAGTCTGGAAACACCATATATTTT. V and J are TRBV10-3 and TRBJ1-3; D remains unclear. Trimming cost V 0 bases and J 3 bases, with 0 bases left between them. Germline CDR1 is ENHRY and CDR2 is SYGVKD. This CDR3 is 12 amino acids long.

This clonotype was detected a few times. The chain carries TRBV5-1 and TRBJ2-7; D not resolved. The length of the CDR3 is 14 residues. Looked up from germline, CDR1 is SGHRS and CDR2 is YFSETQ. V lost 0 bases to trimming and J lost 4 bases, with 11 bases between them. Here the CDR3 DNA reads TGCGCCAGCAGCTTGGTAATAGCAACTTACGAGCAGTACTTC. Protein: CASSLVIATYEQYF.

This clonotype was counted only a few times. This chain connects TRBV20-1 to TRBJ1-2, with a tentative D call TRBD1 (5 bases). CDR3 length: 14 amino acids. Germline assignment: CDR1 DFQATT and CDR2 SNEGSKA (reference sequence). Trimming took off 5 bases at V and 3 bases at J, with 16 bases between the two ends. Here the CDR3 DNA reads TGCAGTGCTCATGACAGCCGAAAGTACTATGGCTACACCTTC. Translated: CSAHDSRKYYGYTF.

The rearrangement joins TRBV20-1 to TRBJ2-7; possible D gene TRBD1, 5 bases. CDR3 length: 14 residues. The ends were cut back, 5 bases at V and 1 base at J, with 15 bases in the middle. Germline V lookup: CDR1 DFQATT, CDR2 SNEGSKA (reference sequence). The CDR3: CSAVAGAKSYEQYF. CDR3 nucleotides: TGCAGTGCTGTGGCTGGGGCGAAATCCTACGAGCAGTACTTC.

In this sample, this clonotype turned up a few times. V usage is TRBV20-1 and J usage is TRBJ1-6; D uncertain. The germline V and J ends were trimmed by 0 bases and 7 bases, with 13 bases remaining between them. From germline, CDR1 is DFQATT and CDR2 SNEGSKA (reference sequence). CDR3 size: 15 residues. CDR3 sequence (DNA): TGCAGTGCTAGAGACCGTGAGGGTGGGAATTCACCCCTCCACTTT. It translates to CSARDREGGNSPLHF.

This chain uses TRBV7-8 with TRBJ1-2; perhaps TRBD1 as D (5 bases). Germline CDR1 and CDR2: SGHVS and FQNEAQ. V was pared by 8 bases and J by 1 base, with 11 bases between. The CDR3 spans 13 residues. In nucleotides, the CDR3 is TGTGCCAGCTCGGGACGGGTTAACTATGGCTACACCTTC. Its protein is CASSGRVNYGYTF.

This clonotype was seen ten or more times. CDR3 bases: TGCGCCAGCAGGTCTCAGTTGAATCAGCCCCAGCATTTT. Its translation is CASRSQLNQPQHF. This chain uses TRBV5-1 with TRBJ1-5; no definite D call. Trimming pared 5 bases from V and 4 bases from J, leaving 10 bases between. Germline CDR1 is SGHRS and CDR2 is YFSETQ. CDR3 length: 13 residues.